One and the same sample provided the 5 T cell receptor beta chains below, sequenced in a study of T cells in Graves' hyperthyroidism and ophthalmopathy. Template material for amplifying TCR beta CDR3 regions consisted of RNA transcripts. An initial round of RT-PCR targeting the TCR CDR3 relied on the HTBI primer set. TCRdb called the multiplex PCR reads again in MiXCR, with one record for every CDR3 protein. The table has hundreds of thousands of distinct CDR3 sequences, 15% to 19% seen once; the top ten hold over 7.5%. Input material: blood. The receptors originated from a woman between 18 and 30 years old with Graves' hyperthyroidism.

This clonotype was observed at least ten times. The gene calls are TRBV3-1 and TRBJ1-3; 8 bases agree with TRBD1. CDR1 LGHDT and CDR2 YNNKEL come from the germline V gene (reference sequence). V lost 3 bases, J lost 0 bases, and 4 bases stayed unmatched. This CDR3 spans 16 amino acids. The CDR3 sequence is CASSQGTGPSGNTIYF. The CDR3 bases are TGTGCCAGCAGCCAGGGGACAGGACCCTCTGGAAACACCATATATTTT.

This chain uses TRBV5-1 with TRBJ2-1; TRBD1 might be the D (6 bases). Per germline, CDR1 SGHRS and CDR2 YFSETQ. The CDR3 extends over 13 amino acids. Trimming left V 3 bases short and J 6 bases short, with 10 bases between. This CDR3 is CASSSTGTNEQFF. The CDR3 DNA sequence: TGCGCCAGCAGCTCCACAGGGACCAATGAGCAGTTCTTC.

The table lists this clonotype with a few counts. The chain carries TRBV27 and TRBJ2-2, with 7 nucleotides matching TRBD1. Germline CDR1 is MNHEY and CDR2 is SMNVEV (reference sequence). The CDR3 runs 17 residues. The V segment lost 5 bases and the J segment 1 base; nucleotides outside the gene matches: 10. The CDR3 region has the DNA TGTGCCAGCAGTACCCCCCCGGGGACAGTGAACACCGGGGAGCTGTTTTTT. Amino acid sequence: CASSTPPGTVNTGELFF.

This clonotype came up many times. J is TRBJ1-5 and V is TRBV19; the match to TRBD1 covers 7 bases. Unmatched junction bases numbered 7, after V lost 3 bases and J lost 2 bases. The CDR3 extends over 16 amino acids. CDR1 is LNHDA and CDR2 is SQIVND in the germline V gene (reference sequence). CDR3 amino acids: CASSIGGGQGNQPQHF. CDR3 coding DNA: TGTGCCAGTAGTATCGGAGGAGGACAGGGCAATCAGCCCCAGCATTTT.

V and J are TRBV7-2 and TRBJ2-3; tentative D call: TRBD1 (5 bases). The CDR3 totals 16 residues. Trimming cost V 2 bases and J 2 bases, with 14 bases left between them. Per germline, CDR1 SGHTA and CDR2 FQGNSA. CDR3 loop: CASSLYWTSPTDTQYF. The CDR3 nucleotides are TGTGCCAGCAGCTTATACTGGACATCACCCACAGATACGCAGTATTTT.